This T cell receptor (beta chain) derives from a study of T cell responses to AZD1222 COVID-19 vaccine. Points from the study as a whole: Unmutated variant regions are reportedly the target of nearly half of TCRs that are spike-specific.

With V trimmed by 6 bases and J by 8 bases, 12 bases remained unmatched. Germline CDR1 and CDR2: PRHDT and FYEKMQ (reference sequence). The CDR3 has 14 amino acids. TCRdb keeps only in-frame clones here, not all; method: immunoSEQ multiplex PCR. The table shows 150,000 to 200,000 clones, with roughly nine tenths occurring only once. On this clone itself: No antigen is known for it.

V and J are TRBV13 and TRBJ1-2; 7 nucleotides align to TRBD1. The sample in question was peripheral blood, obtained 28 days after the second AZD1222 dose. The clonotype comes from an adult who received the AZD1222 COVID-19 vaccine. The CDR3 sequence: CASSTRTATGGYTF. The CDR3 nucleotides are TGTGCCAGCAGTACTCGGACGGCGACAGGGGGCTACACCTTC.